These T cell receptor beta chains were read from a single sample in a study of T cell responses to AZD1222 COVID-19 vaccine. Profiling relied on immunoSEQ multiplex PCR, and the TCRdb table lists in-frame clones only, not all of them. Seen here are some 110,000 clones, roughly nine tenths observed once, and the top ten hold 35% to 50%. The source material was peripheral blood, sampled 28 days after the second AZD1222 dose. The receptor source for this set is an adult who received the AZD1222 COVID-19 vaccine. Each CDR3 is given with its conserved first and last residue. Each record gives: J gene, clone size, V gene, D gene, CDR3 DNA, CDR3 protein. D genes are given only for firm matches. Some rows mark clone size as missing; the rest say once, few, many or name a class of expanded clone.

TRBJ2-5,.,TRBV28,.,TGTGCCAGCAGTTCTTGGGGCGCAAGGGAGACCCAGTACTTC,CASSSWGARETQYF
TRBJ2-5,.,TRBV29-1,.,TGCAGCGGGGGTGGGGTCAGCGGGGAGACCCAGTACTTC,CSGGGVSGETQYF
TRBJ1-5,.,TRBV19,.,TGTGCCAGTAGTGGGAGTGGTCAGCCCCAGCATTTT,CASSGSGQPQHF
TRBJ1-2,.,TRBV7-2,.,TGTGCCAGCAGCTTACGCCGATTAACTAACTATGGCTACACCTTC,CASSLRRLTNYGYTF
TRBJ2-7,few,TRBV19,TRBD2,TGTGCCAGTAGTCGTGACCCTAGCGGGAGTTACGAGCAGTACTTC,CASSRDPSGSYEQYF
TRBJ2-1,.,TRBV28,TRBD2,TGTGCCAGCAGTTTAATGGCGGGAGGCCCTGGTTTCCCCAATGAGCAGTTCTTC,CASSLMAGGPGFPNEQFF
TRBJ2-3,once,TRBV19,TRBD1,TGTGCCAGTTCTCCGACAGGGACGACACACACGAATACGCAGTATTTT,CASSPTGTTHTNTQYF
TRBJ2-7,.,TRBV4-1,TRBD1,TGCGCCAGCAGCCAAGAGAGGGGACAGGGGACCTCCTACGAGCAGTACTTC,CASSQERGQGTSYEQYF
TRBJ2-2,.,TRBV7-9,.,TGTGCCAGCAGCTTAAGCAGGGTCTCCGGGGAGCTGTTTTTT,CASSLSRVSGELFF
TRBJ2-3,.,TRBV2,.,TGTGCCAGCAGTGCTCGGGGCCTAGACACAGATACGCAGTATTTT,CASSARGLDTDTQYF
TRBJ2-7,.,TRBV7-2,.,TGTGCCAGCAGCTTAGATGCCAAGGGAGGCGAGCAGTACTTC,CASSLDAKGGEQYF
TRBJ1-3,.,TRBV9,TRBD1,TGTGCCAGCAGCGTCGGGGGGACGGGACAGGGAGGCAACACCATATATTTT,CASSVGGTGQGGNTIYF
TRBJ2-1,.,TRBV28,TRBD2,TGTGCCAGCAGCCCGGGGGGACTAGCAAATGAGCAGTTCTTC,CASSPGGLANEQFF
TRBJ1-1,.,TRBV9,.,TGTGCCAGCAGCGTAGTATCAGTGAACACTGAAGCTTTCTTT,CASSVVSVNTEAFF
TRBJ2-4,.,TRBV19,TRBD2,TGTGCCAGTAGACCCAGCGGGAGGAGGGACATTCAGTACTTC,CASRPSGRRDIQYF
TRBJ1-6,.,TRBV5-5,TRBD1,TGTGCCAGCAGCTTGGTTACAGGGGTCTCACCCCTCCACTTT,CASSLVTGVSPLHF
TRBJ2-7,.,TRBV6-2/TRBV6-3,.,TGTGCCAGCAGCCCCACGGGCTCCTACGAGCAGTACTTC,CASSPTGSYEQYF
TRBJ2-1,.,TRBV6-2/TRBV6-3,TRBD2,TGTGCCAGCAGTCGCCCGGGACTAGCGTCCGATGAGCAGTTCTTC,CASSRPGLASDEQFF
TRBJ2-1,.,TRBV7-6,TRBD1,TGTGCCAGCAGCACCGGGACAGGGGCTTACAATGAGCAGTTCTTC,CASSTGTGAYNEQFF
TRBJ2-2,.,TRBV28,.,TGTGCCAGCAGTTTATATTCGTTCGGCACCGGGGAGCTGTTTTTT,CASSLYSFGTGELFF
TRBJ1-2,.,TRBV6-5,.,TGTGCCAGCAGCCAAGGAAGGACCCTTCGCTATGGCTACACCTTC,CASSQGRTLRYGYTF
TRBJ2-7,.,TRBV6-5,TRBD2,TGTGCCAGCGGTAGCGGGAGTACCTCCTACGAGCAGTACTTC,CASGSGSTSYEQYF
TRBJ1-2,.,TRBV7-3,.,TGTGCCAGCAGCGCGACAGTTAACTATGGCTACACCTTC,CASSATVNYGYTF
TRBJ1-2,.,TRBV30,.,TGTGCCTGGAGTGGGGTTGGGTATGGCTACACCTTC,CAWSGVGYGYTF
TRBJ1-2,.,TRBV5-5,.,TGTGCCAGCAGCCTAACTGACTATGGCTACACCTTC,CASSLTDYGYTF
TRBJ2-1,.,TRBV3-1/TRBV3-2,TRBD2,TGTGCCAGCAGCTATGGGACTAGCGGCTCCTACAATGAGCAGTTCTTC,CASSYGTSGSYNEQFF